Presented here are 26 T cell receptor beta chains from one specimen sequenced in a study of cytomegalovirus exposure and HLA in healthy donors. PCR involved 60 Vbeta and 13 Jbeta primers. Assay used: immunoSEQ multiplex PCR; TCRdb lists only in-frame clones, some missing. The repertoire includes about 100,000 clones, around four fifths of them detected once, and about 4% sits in the top ten. Sequenced material: PBMCs. The receptors derive from a man aged 40-49 years in good health and CMV-seronegative.

The table lists this clone with a few counts. The sample has other DNA sequences that encode this CDR3 too. V usage is TRBV5-1 and J usage is TRBJ2-5; 12 bases map to TRBD2. V shed 5 bases and J 4 bases; nucleotides not matched to a gene: 3. The CDR3 is made up of 14 amino acids. Germline CDR1 is SGHRS and CDR2 is YFSETQ. This CDR3 reads CASRPGLAGETQYF. In DNA, the CDR3 is TGCGCCAGCAGACCGGGACTAGCGGGAGAGACCCAGTACTTC.

This rearrangement joins TRBV30 to TRBJ2-7; D gene unclear. Germline-derived CDR1 and CDR2 are GTSNPN and SVGIG (reference sequence). Trimming pared 5 bases from V and 2 bases from J, leaving 16 bases between. The CDR3 runs 14 residues. The CDR3 DNA follows: TGTGCCTGGTCGGCCCTACAGTTAGCCTACGAGCAGTACTTC. Protein: CAWSALQLAYEQYF.

The rearrangement links TRBV5-5 to TRBJ1-2, with 8 bases identical to TRBD1. The CDR3 contains 14 residues. V was pared by 6 bases and J by 4 bases, with 8 bases of the junction left unmatched. Germline assignment: CDR1 SGHKS and CDR2 YYEKEE (reference sequence). The CDR3 region has the DNA TGTGCCAGCACTCAGGACAGGGAAGGCTATGGCTACACCTTC. Translating it yields CASTQDREGYGYTF.

The rearrangement joins TRBV5-5 to TRBJ1-3, with TRBD1 as a possible D gene (6 bases). V shed 0 bases and J shed 1 base, with 8 bases lying between them. Germline V gene data show CDR1 as SGHKS and CDR2 as YYEKEE (reference sequence). This CDR3 comprises 15 residues. This CDR3 is CASSLDQGSGNTIYF. The CDR3 DNA sequence: TGTGCCAGCAGCTTGGATCAGGGGTCTGGAAACACCATATATTTT.

The rearrangement uses TRBV5-4 and TRBJ1-1; tentative D call: TRBD1 (5 bases). The germline V gene encodes CDR1 SGHNT and CDR2 YYREEE (reference sequence). The CDR3 totals 15 residues. V lost 4 bases and J lost 1, with 14 bases in between. CDR3 in amino acids: CASSPGGSSNTEAFF. CDR3 sequence (DNA): TGTGCCAGCAGCCCGGGGGGTTCGTCGAACACTGAAGCTTTCTTT. The full variable domain, completed using reference TRBV5-4 and TRBJ1-1, is ETGVTQSPTHLIKTRGQQVTLRCSSQSGHNTVSWYQQALGQGPQFIFQYYREEENGRGNFPPRFSGLQFPNYSSELNVNALELDDSALYLCASSPGGSSNTEAFFGQGTRLTVV.

The J gene is TRBJ2-1, the V gene TRBV5-4; D perhaps matches TRBD2 (6 bases). Between the trimmed V and J ends, which lost 2 bases and 0 bases, there was a span of 12 bases. CDR3 length: 16 residues. CDR1 and CDR2 (germline): SGHNT, YYREEE (reference sequence). Here the CDR3 DNA reads TGTGCCAGCAGCTTTGGGGGAGGTAGCTCCTACAATGAGCAGTTCTTC. The encoded protein is CASSFGGGSSYNEQFF.

The genes are TRBV11-2 and TRBJ1-1, with D perhaps matching TRBD1 (5 bases). The CDR3 is 15 residues long. The germline V gene has CDR1 SGHAT and CDR2 FQNNGV. Trimming pared 7 bases from V and 0 bases from J, leaving 15 bases between. The CDR3 here is CASTLEPDMNTEAFF. In nucleotides, the CDR3 is TGTGCCAGCACCTTGGAACCGGACATGAACACTGAAGCTTTCTTT.

In this sample, this clone turned up a few times. V and J are TRBV6-5 and TRBJ1-5; D may be TRBD1 (6 bases). Trimming left V 2 bases short and J 0 bases short, with 8 bases between. Germline loops: CDR1 MNHEY, CDR2 SVGAGI. The CDR3 consists of 15 residues. Here the CDR3 DNA reads TGTGCCAGCAGTTACGGGACACTTAGCAATCAGCCCCAGCATTTT. The encoded protein is CASSYGTLSNQPQHF.

The J gene is TRBJ2-7, the V gene TRBV18; the D gene is possibly TRBD2 (5 bases). Germline CDR1 and CDR2: KGHSH and LQKENI. The V gene lost 2 bases and the J gene lost 4 bases, with 6 bases spanning the gap. This CDR3 contains 12 residues. CDR3 sequence (DNA): TGTGCCAGCTCACCAGCGGGTTACGAGCAGTACTTC. This sequence encodes CASSPAGYEQYF.

This clone was recorded only once. The J gene is TRBJ2-7, the V gene TRBV6-5, with 11 bases lining up with TRBD2. Germline V gene sequence: CDR1 MNHEY, CDR2 SVGAGI. There are 15 residues in the CDR3. J lost 3 bases, V lost 3 bases, and 4 bases had no gene match. As DNA, the CDR3 is TGTGCCAGCAGTTATATAGCGGGGGGGATCTACGAGCAGTACTTC. Protein sequence: CASSYIAGGIYEQYF.

The chain couples TRBV9 to TRBJ2-4; maybe TRBD1 (6 bases). CDR3 length: 14 residues. The germline V gene encodes CDR1 SGDLS and CDR2 YYNGEE. Trimming cost V 0 bases and J 7 bases, with 11 bases left between them. The CDR3 region is CASSVGTASNIQYF. Written as DNA, the CDR3 is TGTGCCAGCAGCGTAGGGACAGCCTCGAACATTCAGTACTTC.

This clone was recorded a few times. The gene calls are TRBV15 and TRBJ1-4; D is undetermined. The length of the CDR3 is 15 residues. Germline V gives CDR1 LNHNV, CDR2 YYDKDF (reference sequence). The ends were cut back, 0 bases at V and 0 bases at J, with 5 bases in the middle. CDR3: CATSRDQSTNEKLFF. CDR3 in DNA: TGTGCCACCAGCAGAGATCAATCAACTAATGAAAAACTGTTTTTT.

This clone was seen only a few times. This sequence joins TRBV10-3 and TRBJ2-5; D is unresolved. The length of the CDR3 is 12 residues. V was shortened by 4 bases and J by 3 bases, with 6 bases between the two germline ends. Germline loops: CDR1 ENHRY, CDR2 SYGVKD. The CDR3 region has the DNA TGTGCCATCAGTGGGCACGAAGAGACCCAGTACTTC. It is translated as CAISGHEETQYF.

This clone was observed a few times. This sequence joins TRBV5-5 and TRBJ1-5, with 7 nucleotides matching TRBD1. The V gene's germline CDR1 is SGHKS and CDR2 YYEKEE (reference sequence). The CDR3 contains 13 residues. The trim removed 3 bases at V and 6 bases at J, leaving 3 bases unmatched. The CDR3 region is CASSSTGPQPQHF. The CDR3 region has the DNA TGTGCCAGCAGCTCGACAGGGCCTCAGCCCCAGCATTTT.

The genes are TRBV5-1 and TRBJ2-1; 11 bases map to TRBD1. J was trimmed by 3 bases and V by 3 bases; bases with no gene match: 2. The germline V gene encodes CDR1 SGHRS and CDR2 YFSETQ. The CDR3 length is 15 residues. The CDR3 loop is CASSSGQGVYNEQFF. Here the CDR3 DNA reads TGCGCCAGCAGCTCGGGACAGGGGGTCTACAATGAGCAGTTCTTC.

The chain has TRBV20-1 and TRBJ1-1; no reliable D call. CDR1 is DFQATT and CDR2 is SNEGSKA in the germline V gene (reference sequence). The CDR3 spans 10 residues. With 3 bases removed from V and 8 bases from J, the gap between germline ends came to 7 bases. The CDR3 DNA sequence: TGCAGTGCTAGTAGCTTGGAAGCTTTCTTT. Translated, it gives CSASSLEAFF.

The chain employs TRBV5-1 and TRBJ1-1; 9 nucleotides match TRBD1. V was clipped by 7 bases and J by 4 bases; unmatched bases: 8. CDR3 length equals 14 residues. Germline V CDR1 and CDR2: SGHRS, YFSETQ. CDR3: CASGFADRGTEAFF. Here the CDR3 DNA reads TGCGCCAGCGGATTTGCGGACAGGGGCACTGAAGCTTTCTTT.

Only one count was recorded for this clone. The chain combines TRBV19 with TRBJ2-3; 13 bases match TRBD2. Germline V lookup: CDR1 LNHDA, CDR2 SQIVND (reference sequence). The CDR3 has 16 amino acids. The junction had 5 bases not matched to a gene; V was cut back by 5 bases and J by 3 bases. In DNA, the CDR3 is TGTGCCAGTAGTTCCGGGACTAGCGGGGAGACAGATACGCAGTATTTT. It is translated as CASSSGTSGETDTQYF. The full variable domain, in which reference TRBV19 and TRBJ2-3 provide the parts outside the CDR3, is DGGITQSPKYLFRKEGQNVTLSCEQNLNHDAMYWYRQDPGQGLRLIYYSQIVNDFQKGDIAEGYSVSREKKESFPLTVTSAQKNPTAFYLCASSSGTSGETDTQYFGPGTRLTVL.

Only a few counts were recorded for this clone. J is TRBJ2-3 and V is TRBV2; 15 bases align to TRBD2. The germline gives CDR1 SNHLY, CDR2 FYNNEI. Trimming at V came to 9 bases and at J to 0 bases, leaving 13 bases not matched to a gene. CDR3 length: 19 residues. The CDR3 loop is CARDNIGTSGGPSTDTQYF. For the CDR3, the DNA is TGTGCCAGGGACAATATAGGGACTAGCGGGGGGCCAAGCACAGATACGCAGTATTTT.

This clone was counted between two and nine times. The chain links TRBV5-1 to TRBJ1-1, with 12 bases that match TRBD1. The CDR3 runs 15 residues. CDR1 SGHRS and CDR2 YFSETQ come from the germline V gene. V lost 2 bases, J lost 8 bases, and 7 bases stayed unmatched. CDR3 bases: TGCGCCAGCAGCTTAGGGACAGGGGGCGCGGAAGAAGCTTTCTTT. It specifies CASSLGTGGAEEAFF.

The rearrangement links TRBV4-2 to TRBJ2-1, with 8 nucleotides matching TRBD2. CDR3 length: 15 residues. Germline V lookup: CDR1 LGHNA, CDR2 YNFKEQ. Trimming cost V 1 base and J 4 bases; bases outside gene matches: 3. The CDR3 region is CASSQGRGGYNEQFF. DNA of the CDR3: TGTGCCAGCAGCCAAGGACGGGGGGGTTACAATGAGCAGTTCTTC.

This sequence joins TRBV5-5 and TRBJ1-4; 12 positions agree with TRBD1. The V gene's germline CDR1 is SGHKS and CDR2 YYEKEE (reference sequence). The CDR3 has 18 residues. With V trimmed by 4 bases and J by 7 bases, 14 bases remained unmatched. The CDR3 reads CASSVAGTGGVDGEKLFF. As DNA, the CDR3 is TGTGCCAGCAGCGTGGCCGGGACAGGGGGCGTGGATGGTGAAAAACTGTTTTTT.

In its sample, this clone was seen once. The rearrangement links TRBV9 to TRBJ1-5; no clear D. From germline, CDR1 is SGDLS and CDR2 YYNGEE. V gave up 5 bases and J gave up 5 bases, with 8 bases separating them. The length of the CDR3 is 12 residues. The CDR3 region has the DNA TGTGCCAGCAGGTCCCGGGATCAGCCCCAGCATTTT. Protein: CASRSRDQPQHF. The variable domain in full, completed from reference TRBV9 and TRBJ1-5, reads DSGVTQTPKHLITATGQRVTLRCSPRSGDLSVYWYQQSLDQGLQFLIQYYNGEERAKGNILERFSAQQFPDLHSELNLSSLELGDSALYFCASRSRDQPQHFGDGTRLSIL.

In DNA form, the CDR3 reads TGTGCCAGCAGCGCCCTCACAGGGATTGATGGCTACACCTTC. It codes for CASSALTGIDGYTF. J is TRBJ1-2 and V is TRBV11-2, with D perhaps matching TRBD1 (6 bases). CDR1 and CDR2 (germline): SGHAT, FQNNGV. The CDR3 sequence is 14 residues long. Trimming left V 5 bases short and J 6 bases short, with 16 bases between.

This clone was counted only a few times. The rearrangement joins TRBV6-1 to TRBJ2-3; D is unresolved. Trimming cost V 8 bases and J 3 bases, with 15 bases left between them. CDR3 length equals 14 residues. Germline CDR1 reads MNHNS; CDR2 reads SASEGT. The CDR3 sequence: CASSEPGGTDTQYF. In DNA form, the CDR3 reads TGTGCCAGCTCTGAACCGGGTGGAACAGATACGCAGTATTTT.

The chain carries TRBV7-3 and TRBJ1-6; the match to TRBD1 covers 9 bases. Trimming cost V 4 bases and J 7 bases; bases outside gene matches: 2. Germline V lookup: CDR1 SGHTA, CDR2 FQGTGA. There are 14 residues in the CDR3. CDR3 bases: TGTGCCAGCAGCTCGACAGGGGGGAATTCACCCCTCCACTTT. Translated, it gives CASSSTGGNSPLHF.